This T cell receptor (beta chain) was sequenced in a study of T cell responses to AZD1222 COVID-19 vaccine. Study results and caveats: Vaccine-related CD4 TCRs covered spike, predominating at 160-218 and 743-854. Baseline serology detected seropositivity in only six AZD1222 recipients. When two AZD1222 doses had been given, Spike-specific TCR breadth and depth rose. Regions left unmutated in variants are reportedly the target of nearly half of spike-specific TCRs.

This clone was picked up one time. Its antigen is unknown. The CDR3 consists of 13 residues. The germline gives CDR1 GTSNPN, CDR2 SVGIG (reference sequence). Deletions cut 2 bases from V and 7 bases from J, with 11 bases between. Measured with immunoSEQ multiplex PCR; TCRdb has only the in-frame clones, and not every one. Of about 150,000 clones in the sample, over 80% were seen once. The chain combines TRBV30 with TRBJ1-4; D uncertain. The sequencing here drew on peripheral blood, taken 28 days after the second AZD1222 dose. The sequence derives from an adult who received the AZD1222 COVID-19 vaccine. CDR3 in DNA: TGTGCCTGGAGTAATGGCGAGGCTGAAAAACTGTTTTTT. It specifies CAWSNGEAEKLFF.